This TCR beta chain was captured by sequencing in a study of T cell changes during pregnancy in multiple sclerosis. Some clones are missing from TCRdb's copy, which holds only in-frame ones; the method was immunoSEQ multiplex PCR. The sample consists of about 41,000 clones, 89% of them appearing once. V was trimmed by 2 bases and J by 4 bases, leaving 14 bases between them. Germline V CDR1 and CDR2: SGHVS, FNYEAQ. The CDR3 extends over 15 amino acids. This material consisted of CD4+ T cells from peripheral blood mononuclear cells, taken in the first trimester of pregnancy. The rearrangement joins TRBV7-6 to TRBJ1-1; D gene unclear. The sequence was obtained from a female donor with multiple sclerosis, enrolled in a pregnancy study. This chain's CDR3 is CASSLSSATTTEAFF. Written as DNA, the CDR3 is TGTGCCAGCAGCTTAAGTTCAGCTACTACCACTGAAGCTTTCTTT.